The 29 T cell receptor beta chains below were found in one sample sequenced in a study of cytomegalovirus exposure and HLA in healthy donors. The PCR made use of 60 Vbeta and 13 Jbeta primers. Assay used: immunoSEQ multiplex PCR; TCRdb lists only in-frame clones, some missing. This table has about 170,000 clones, about 72% appearing once. The sequenced sample was PBMCs. These receptors all stem from a girl aged 5-17 years in good health and CMV-seronegative.

The chain has TRBV5-1 and TRBJ1-4, with D possibly being TRBD1 (5 bases). Trimming stripped 0 bases from V and 0 bases from J, with 12 bases between. Germline CDR1 and CDR2: SGHRS and YFSETQ. The CDR3 covers 17 residues. CDR3: CASSLGTRDATNEKLFF. DNA of the CDR3: TGCGCCAGCAGCTTGGGGACCAGGGATGCAACTAATGAAAAACTGTTTTTT.

The gene calls are TRBV27 and TRBJ1-4; 7 nucleotides match TRBD1. The V gene's germline CDR1 is MNHEY and CDR2 SMNVEV (reference sequence). Unmatched junction bases numbered 2, after V lost 3 bases and J lost 4 bases. This CDR3 is built from 14 residues. The chain's CDR3 is CASSFAGGNEKLFF. The CDR3 DNA sequence: TGTGCCAGCAGTTTCGCAGGGGGTAATGAAAAACTGTTTTTT.

J is TRBJ2-5 and V is TRBV13, with D perhaps matching TRBD1 (6 bases). Germline CDR1 reads PRHDT; CDR2 reads FYEKMQ (reference sequence). V was clipped by 1 base and J by 5 bases, with 20 bases between them. The CDR3 is 17 residues long. In nucleotides, the CDR3 is TGTGCCAGCAGCTTAGAGCGAGGGGGAACCCATTCGGAGACCCAGTACTTC. This sequence encodes CASSLERGGTHSETQYF.

This clone was seen a handful of times. V gene TRBV5-1 combines with J gene TRBJ1-6, with TRBD1 as a possible D gene (6 bases). Germline CDR1 and CDR2: SGHRS and YFSETQ. Trimming took off 5 bases at V and 8 bases at J, with 14 bases between the two ends. The CDR3 contains 14 residues. CDR3 protein: CASSPRGMDSPLHF. As DNA, the CDR3 is TGCGCCAGCAGTCCCAGGGGTATGGATTCACCCCTCCACTTT.

The V and J genes are TRBV30 and TRBJ1-5; 7 nucleotides align to TRBD1. The V segment lost 3 bases and the J segment 4 bases; nucleotides outside the gene matches: 18. The CDR3 is made up of 18 amino acids. From germline, CDR1 is GTSNPN and CDR2 SVGIG (reference sequence). CDR3 nucleotide sequence: TGTGCCTGGAGATCGAAACAGGGGATTCCTTTTGGGAATCAGCCCCAGCATTTT. Protein product: CAWRSKQGIPFGNQPQHF. Filled out from reference TRBV30 and TRBJ1-5, the complete variable domain reads SQTIHQWPATLVQPVGSPLSLECTVEGTSNPNLYWYRQAAGRGLQLLFYSVGIGQISSEVPQNLSASRPQDRQFILSSKKLLLSDSGFYLCAWRSKQGIPFGNQPQHFGDGTRLSIL.

DNA of the CDR3: TGTGCCAGCTCACCACGGGACAGGGACCTCACCGGGGAGCTGTTTTTT. It encodes CASSPRDRDLTGELFF. The chain couples TRBV18 to TRBJ2-2; 9 bases match TRBD1. This CDR3 has 16 residues. J was trimmed by 4 bases and V by 1 base; bases with no gene match: 4. CDR1 is KGHSH and CDR2 is LQKENI in the germline V gene. Complete variable domain (other parts from reference TRBV18 and TRBJ2-2): NAGVMQNPRHLVRRRGQEARLRCSPMKGHSHVYWYRQLPEEGLKFMVYLQKENIIDESGMPKERFSAEFPKEGPSILRIQQVVRGDSAAYFCASSPRDRDLTGELFFGEGSRLTVL.

The CDR3 loop reads CASSMDRDHSPLHF. The CDR3 DNA is TGTGCCAGTAGTATGGACAGGGATCATTCACCCCTCCACTTT. The chain combines TRBV19 with TRBJ1-6; 8 nucleotides match TRBD1. Trimming cost V 3 bases and J 8 bases; bases outside gene matches: 3. The CDR3 runs 14 residues. CDR1 is LNHDA, CDR2 SQIVND, per germline (reference sequence).

This clone was detected only a few times. The V gene is TRBV10-3, the J gene TRBJ1-1; 8 bases fit TRBD1. Germline CDR1 is ENHRY and CDR2 is SYGVKD. There are 15 residues in the CDR3. J lost 4 bases, V lost 3 bases, and 7 bases had no gene match. This chain's CDR3 is CAISDSGQGRTEAFF. DNA for the CDR3: TGTGCCATCAGTGATTCAGGACAGGGTCGCACTGAAGCTTTCTTT.

V usage is TRBV7-9 and J usage is TRBJ2-7, with a weak D call TRBD1 (6 bases). Germline values: CDR1 SEHNR, CDR2 FQNEAQ (reference sequence). Trimming cost V 3 bases and J 4 bases, with 13 bases left between them. The CDR3 consists of 14 residues. CDR3 sequence (DNA): TGTGCCAGCAGCTTCCCTGGGCAGGGGTACGAGCAGTACTTC. Its translation is CASSFPGQGYEQYF. The entire variable domain, with the rest obtained from reference TRBV7-9 and TRBJ2-7, is as follows: DTGVSQNPRHKITKRGQNVTFRCDPISEHNRLYWYRQTLGQGPEFLTYFQNEAQLEKSRLLSDRFSAERPKGSFSTLEIQRTEQGDSAMYLCASSFPGQGYEQYFGPGTRLTVT.

On this clone itself: A read error may account for a junction end that differs from germline. The identical CDR3 is also encoded by other nucleotide sequences in the sample. This chain joins TRBV4-1 and TRBJ1-6; the match to TRBD1 covers 7 bases. CDR3 length: 14 residues. Germline V CDR1 and CDR2: MGHRA, YSYEKL. In nucleotides, the CDR3 is TGCGCAAGCAGCCAAGTAGGGGGCAATTCACCCCTCCACTTT. Protein sequence: CASSQVGGNSPLHF.

The V call is TRBV7-3, the J call TRBJ2-3, with TRBD1 matching over 7 bases. Germline-derived CDR1 and CDR2 are SGHTA and FQGTGA. With V trimmed by 6 bases and J by 2 bases, 5 bases remained unmatched. The CDR3 spans 14 residues. The CDR3 nucleotides read TGTGCCAGCAGACAGGGGCCCTACACAGATACGCAGTATTTT. Its translation is CASRQGPYTDTQYF.

The CDR3 DNA sequence: TGCGCCAGCAGCCCCCGGGACAGGGAGCCTGAAGCTTTCTTT. Amino acid sequence: CASSPRDREPEAFF. The chain recombines TRBV4-1 with TRBJ1-1; 9 bases fit TRBD1. V lost 4 bases and J lost 6; bases outside the gene matches: 6. Germline values: CDR1 MGHRA, CDR2 YSYEKL. The CDR3 sequence is 14 residues long.

The chain has TRBV14 and TRBJ2-7; 13 bases match TRBD2. This CDR3 region has 15 residues. V shed 4 bases and J 2 bases; nucleotides not matched to a gene: 2. Germline V lookup: CDR1 SGHDN, CDR2 FVKESK. The CDR3 spells CASSLGTSGAYEQYF. CDR3 DNA sequence: TGTGCCAGCAGCCTCGGGACTAGCGGGGCCTACGAGCAGTACTTC. Full variable domain (remainder filled in from reference TRBV14 and TRBJ2-7): EAGVTQFPSHSVIEKGQTVTLRCDPISGHDNLYWYRRVMGKEIKFLLHFVKESKQDESGMPNNRFLAERTGGTYSTLKVQPAELEDSGVYFCASSLGTSGAYEQYFGPGTRLTVT.

The rearrangement uses TRBV6-1 and TRBJ1-1; no clear D gene. The V and J ends lost 3 bases and 8 bases respectively, with 10 bases between them. This CDR3 is built from 12 residues. Germline CDR1 MNHNS, CDR2 SASEGT. Here the CDR3 reads CASSEIAGEAFF. As DNA, the CDR3 is TGTGCCAGCAGTGAGATAGCGGGGGAAGCTTTCTTT.

This clone was counted once. The V call is TRBV19, the J call TRBJ1-2; D not resolved. Germline CDR1 is LNHDA and CDR2 is SQIVND (reference sequence). V shed 7 bases and J shed 7 bases, with 10 bases lying between them. This CDR3 contains 11 residues. CDR3 protein: CASIYSGGYTF. The CDR3 nucleotides are TGTGCCAGTATTTATAGCGGTGGCTACACCTTC.

The chain employs TRBV9 and TRBJ2-7; a weak D match, TRBD2 (5 bases). The germline CDR1 and CDR2 sequences are SGDLS and YYNGEE. The CDR3 spans 14 residues. Trimming removed 0 bases from V and 0 bases from J, with 7 bases in between. Here the CDR3 DNA reads TGTGCCAGCAGCGTAGAGGACTTCTCCTACGAGCAGTACTTC. This gives the protein CASSVEDFSYEQYF.

The genes are TRBV2 and TRBJ1-1; weak D call: TRBD1 (5 bases). CDR3 size: 15 residues. CDR1 and CDR2 from the germline V gene are SNHLY and FYNNEI. Trimming pared 2 bases from V and 0 bases from J, leaving 10 bases between. DNA of the CDR3: TGTGCCAGCAGTGAACGCACGACAGTGAACACTGAAGCTTTCTTT. This encodes CASSERTTVNTEAFF.

The chain combines TRBV6-5 with TRBJ1-3; D remains unclear. Trimming shortened V by 6 bases and J by 0 bases, and 9 bases separated the two germline ends. Germline V gives CDR1 MNHEY, CDR2 SVGAGI. CDR3 length: 14 amino acids. The DNA of the CDR3 is TGTGCCAGCAGCGGAGTAAACTCTGGAAACACCATATATTTT. Amino acid sequence: CASSGVNSGNTIYF.

The chain links TRBV5-1 to TRBJ2-3; 11 nucleotides line up with TRBD2. The CDR3 runs 15 residues. V gave up 4 bases and J gave up 4 bases; unmatched junction bases: 5. Per the germline V gene, CDR1 is SGHRS and CDR2 is YFSETQ. CDR3 sequence reads: CASSVLAGDADTQYF. For the CDR3, the DNA is TGCGCCAGCAGCGTACTAGCGGGGGACGCAGATACGCAGTATTTT.

This clone was found once. The genes are TRBV27 and TRBJ2-7, with TRBD2 as a possible D gene (5 bases). Trimming removed 8 bases at V and 2 bases at J, with 22 bases between. The CDR3 covers 16 residues. Germline values: CDR1 MNHEY, CDR2 SMNVEV (reference sequence). The CDR3 loop is CASSPSDAGLPYEQYF. In nucleotides, the CDR3 is TGTGCCAGCTCCCCCTCCGACGCGGGTCTGCCCTACGAGCAGTACTTC.

This clone was seen only a few times. CDR3 loop: CSAPVEAGTEAFF. The CDR3, as DNA: TGCAGCGCCCCAGTAGAAGCAGGGACTGAAGCTTTCTTT. The gene calls are TRBV29-1 and TRBJ1-1, with D perhaps TRBD1 (5 bases). CDR1 SQVTM and CDR2 ANQGSEA come from the germline V gene. Trimming took off 7 bases at V and 5 bases at J, with 17 bases between the two ends. The CDR3 totals 13 residues.

J is TRBJ1-5 and V is TRBV4-1; no firm D call. CDR1 is MGHRA and CDR2 is YSYEKL in the germline V gene. The CDR3 is 15 residues long. Between the trimmed V and J ends, which lost 6 bases and 0 bases, there was a span of 12 bases. The CDR3 DNA sequence: TGCGCCAGCAGTCCTTTTCGGGATAGCAATCAGCCCCAGCATTTT. It yields the protein CASSPFRDSNQPQHF.

The chain employs TRBV5-4 and TRBJ2-3; 15 nucleotides match TRBD2. The germline V gene encodes CDR1 SGHNT and CDR2 YYREEE (reference sequence). V lost 4 bases and J lost 3; bases outside the gene matches: 12. This CDR3 is built from 19 residues. CDR3 loop: CASSQAKLGLAGGTDTQYF. The DNA of the CDR3 is TGTGCCAGCAGCCAAGCGAAGTTGGGACTAGCGGGGGGTACAGATACGCAGTATTTT.

The chain links TRBV5-1 to TRBJ2-5, with 12 bases identical to TRBD2. This CDR3 is built from 15 residues. Germline V CDR1 and CDR2: SGHRS, YFSETQ. The trim removed 3 bases at V and 2 bases at J, leaving 2 bases unmatched. This CDR3 reads CASSSTSGGQETQYF. In DNA form, the CDR3 reads TGCGCCAGCAGCTCGACTAGCGGGGGACAAGAGACCCAGTACTTC.

A few counts support this clone. The chain combines TRBV7-6 with TRBJ2-7, with 8 bases fitting TRBD2. CDR1 SGHVS and CDR2 FNYEAQ come from the germline V gene. V lost 1 base, J lost 6 bases, and 2 bases stayed unmatched. This CDR3 has 13 amino acids. The CDR3 loop is CASSLGGGLEQYF. Here the CDR3 DNA reads TGTGCCAGCAGCTTAGGCGGGGGGCTCGAGCAGTACTTC.

The chain has TRBV10-2 and TRBJ2-3, with D maybe TRBD2 (6 bases). CDR1 is WSHSY and CDR2 is SAAADI in the germline V gene. V was cut by 4 bases and J by 2 bases, with 25 bases left in between. The CDR3 has 19 amino acids. CDR3: CASSGYVPARGSYTDTQYF. For the CDR3, the DNA is TGCGCCAGCAGTGGATATGTTCCGGCCCGGGGGTCTTACACAGATACGCAGTATTTT.

The rearrangement uses TRBV5-1 and TRBJ1-6; TRBD1 aligns across 8 bases. Per germline, CDR1 SGHRS and CDR2 YFSETQ. The CDR3 sequence is 18 residues long. The V and J ends lost 4 bases and 4 bases, in that order; junction bases with no gene match: 13. CDR3 sequence (DNA): TGCGCCAGCAGCCTCGGGACAGGCCTATTATGGTATAATTCACCCCTCCACTTT. Protein product: CASSLGTGLLWYNSPLHF. The variable domain in full, with the rest retrieved from reference TRBV5-1 and TRBJ1-6, is KAGVTQTPRYLIKTRGQQVTLSCSPISGHRSVSWYQQTPGQGLQFLFEYFSETQRNKGNFPGRFSGRQFSNSRSEMNVSTLELGDSALYLCASSLGTGLLWYNSPLHFGNGTRLTVT.

This clone showed up just a few times. This chain links TRBV2 with TRBJ2-7; 7 nucleotides align to TRBD1. Germline trimming cut 7 bases from V and 0 bases from J; bases unmatched to any gene: 6. This CDR3 has 14 residues. In germline, CDR1 is SNHLY, CDR2 FYNNEI. CDR3 region: CASNRDSSSYEQYF. The CDR3 DNA reads as TGTGCCAGCAACCGGGACAGCAGCTCCTACGAGCAGTACTTC.

The V call is TRBV7-3, the J call TRBJ1-2; the match to TRBD1 covers 7 bases. CDR1 is SGHTA and CDR2 is FQGTGA in the germline V gene. Germline trimming cut 1 base from V and 8 bases from J; bases unmatched to any gene: 4. The CDR3 runs to 13 residues. The CDR3 region is CASSLNRGGGYTF. The CDR3 DNA reads TGTGCCAGCAGCTTAAACAGGGGAGGCGGCTACACCTTC.